Listed here are 28 T cell receptor beta chains from one sample, sequenced in a study of T cells in Graves' hyperthyroidism and ophthalmopathy. The source material, RNA transcripts, was used to amplify TCR beta CDR3 regions. The TCR CDR3 first-round RT-PCR relied on the HTBI primer set. Using its own MiXCR run on the multiplex PCR reads, TCRdb lists one record per CDR3 protein. Of some 760,000 distinct CDR3 sequences listed, around 13% are singletons. Specimen: blood. The receptors come from a woman aged 18-29 years with Graves' hyperthyroidism.

The chain is built from TRBV11-2 and TRBJ2-3, with 8 positions matching TRBD1. Germline-derived CDR1 and CDR2 are SGHAT and FQNNGV. The CDR3 has 18 amino acids. V shed 0 bases, J shed 4 bases, and the junction held 12 bases outside the gene matches. The CDR3 protein is CASSLDIPGGARSDTQYF. CDR3 sequence (DNA): TGTGCCAGCAGCTTAGATATTCCAGGGGGCGCTAGGTCAGATACGCAGTATTTT.

The table lists this clonotype with a few counts. The rearrangement uses TRBV18 and TRBJ2-3; 14 bases are shared with TRBD2. After removal of 6 bases from V and 2 bases from J, the junction contained 4 bases not matched to a gene. The V gene's germline CDR1 is KGHSH and CDR2 LQKENI. This CDR3 is 16 amino acids long. The CDR3, as DNA: TGTGCCAGCTCCCGGACTAGCGGGAGGATCACAGATACGCAGTATTTT. Protein product: CASSRTSGRITDTQYF. Full variable domain (rest looked up from reference TRBV18 and TRBJ2-3): NAGVMQNPRHLVRRRGQEARLRCSPMKGHSHVYWYRQLPEEGLKFMVYLQKENIIDESGMPKERFSAEFPKEGPSILRIQQVVRGDSAAYFCASSRTSGRITDTQYFGPGTRLTVL.

The chain carries TRBV6-1 and TRBJ2-7; 12 bases match TRBD2. Per germline, CDR1 MNHNS and CDR2 SASEGT. The V and J ends lost 1 base and 1 base, in that order; junction bases with no gene match: 2. The CDR3 has 16 amino acids. The CDR3 sequence is CASSEEGTSGSYEQYF. The CDR3 DNA sequence: TGTGCCAGCAGTGAAGAAGGGACTAGCGGGTCCTACGAGCAGTACTTC.

The CDR3 loop reads CASSYPGQGSNSPLHF. CDR3 DNA: TGTGCCAGCAGTTACCCGGGACAGGGAAGCAATTCACCCCTCCACTTT. The V gene is TRBV6-2 or TRBV6-3, the J gene TRBJ1-6; 9 bases align to TRBD1. The germline V gene has CDR1 MNHEY and CDR2 SVGEGT. Trimming removed 2 bases from V and 7 bases from J; junction bases left unmatched: 6. This CDR3 has 16 amino acids.

The sample holds many counts of this clonotype. The rearrangement joins TRBV6-1 to TRBJ1-4; tentatively, D is TRBD1 (5 bases). Germline V CDR1 and CDR2: MNHNS, SASEGT. The CDR3 extends over 15 amino acids. Trimming pared 6 bases from V and 3 bases from J, leaving 14 bases between. Written as DNA, the CDR3 is TGTGCCAGCAGGAGCGTGGGGACGGCTAATGAAAAACTGTTTTTT. It yields the protein CASRSVGTANEKLFF.

Written as DNA, the CDR3 is TGCAGTGCTCGTATTCCAGGGACTGCTGAAGCTTTCTTT. Translating it yields CSARIPGTAEAFF. The genes are TRBV20-1 and TRBJ1-1, with a possible D match to TRBD1 (5 bases). The CDR3 runs 13 residues. Trimming removed 5 bases at V and 6 bases at J, with 16 bases between. Germline CDR1 DFQATT, CDR2 SNEGSKA (reference sequence).

This clonotype appeared many times. The chain is built from TRBV2 and TRBJ2-7; 8 nucleotides align to TRBD1. The J segment lost 6 bases and the V segment lost 5 bases, leaving 3 bases of the junction unmatched. Looked up from germline, CDR1 is SNHLY and CDR2 is FYNNEI. The CDR3 contains 12 residues. CDR3 residues: CASSPGQGEQYF. Written as DNA, the CDR3 is TGTGCCAGCAGTCCAGGACAGGGCGAGCAGTACTTC.

Of note for this clonotype: A read error may produce the germline difference seen at one junction end. The chain employs TRBV20-1 and TRBJ2-1, with D unclear. This CDR3 comprises 15 residues. The germline V gene encodes CDR1 DFQATT and CDR2 SNEGSKA (reference sequence). The CDR3 is CSAPRPSAAYNEQLF. CDR3 in DNA: TGCAGTGCACCACGGCCTTCAGCCGCCTACAATGAGCAGCTCTTC.

This clonotype occurred many times. This sequence joins TRBV6-1 and TRBJ2-3; tentative D call: TRBD1 (5 bases). V lost 7 bases to trimming and J lost 6 bases, with 14 bases between them. CDR1 is MNHNS and CDR2 is SASEGT in the germline V gene. The CDR3 runs to 13 residues. In DNA, the CDR3 is TGTGCCAGCATCTTTCAGGGTGGCGATACGCAGTATTTT. It codes for CASIFQGGDTQYF.

This clonotype was picked up a small number of times. The chain links TRBV12-3 or TRBV12-4 to TRBJ2-7; no definite D call. V dropped 5 bases and J dropped 3 bases, with 8 bases sitting between them. This CDR3 region has 12 residues. The CDR3 region is CASSPVHYEQYF. The DNA of the CDR3 is TGTGCCAGCAGTCCGGTTCACTACGAGCAGTACTTC.

The CDR3 coding sequence is TGTGCCAGCAGTGTGGGTCTCGGGGAGCTGTTTTTT. Residues: CASSVGLGELFF. The chain carries TRBV6-1 and TRBJ2-2; D is undetermined. Germline V gene data show CDR1 as MNHNS and CDR2 as SASEGT. Trimming left V 4 bases short and J 7 bases short, with 7 bases between. The CDR3 contains 12 residues.

This clonotype was observed a handful of times. The chain links TRBV7-8 to TRBJ2-2, with 10 nucleotides matching TRBD2. Unmatched junction bases numbered 15, after V lost 11 bases and J lost 9 bases. The germline gives CDR1 SGHVS, CDR2 FQNEAQ. This CDR3 contains 15 residues. CDR3 amino acids: CAVKSAGGPARELFF. CDR3 DNA sequence: TGTGCCGTAAAATCAGCGGGAGGGCCGGCCAGGGAGCTGTTTTTT.

Ten or more counts support this clonotype. The chain has TRBV20-1 and TRBJ2-7; 10 positions match TRBD1. V lost 3 bases to trimming and J lost 6 bases; unmatched junction nucleotides: 2. CDR1 DFQATT and CDR2 SNEGSKA come from the germline V gene (reference sequence). The CDR3 is made up of 12 amino acids. The chain's CDR3 is CSARRDRGEQYF. CDR3 in DNA: TGCAGTGCTAGGAGGGACAGGGGCGAGCAGTACTTC.

This chain uses TRBV29-1 with TRBJ1-6, with TRBD1 as a possible D gene (6 bases). V was pared by 5 bases and J by 5 bases, with 13 bases between. CDR3 size: 14 residues. Germline lookup yields CDR1 SQVTM and CDR2 ANQGSEA. The CDR3 region is CSVSARGDNSPLHF. As DNA, the CDR3 is TGCAGCGTTTCAGCCAGGGGAGATAATTCACCCCTCCACTTT.

This clonotype has only a few counts. The rearrangement joins TRBV6-1 to TRBJ2-7, with TRBD1 matching 8 bases. The CDR3 spans 15 residues. The J segment lost 0 bases and the V segment lost 5 bases, leaving 6 bases of the junction unmatched. Germline lookup yields CDR1 MNHNS and CDR2 SASEGT. CDR3 DNA sequence: TGTGCCAGCAGTCCCGACAGGGGTAGCTCCTACGAGCAGTACTTC. It yields the protein CASSPDRGSSYEQYF.

The table lists this clonotype with many counts. The V gene is TRBV20-1, the J gene TRBJ1-4; D remains unclear. V was cut by 0 bases and J by 0 bases, with 8 bases left in between. Germline V gene sequence: CDR1 DFQATT, CDR2 SNEGSKA (reference sequence). The CDR3 covers 15 residues. CDR3 residues: CSARDSVATNEKLFF. The CDR3 DNA is TGCAGTGCTAGAGATTCAGTAGCAACTAATGAAAAACTGTTTTTT.

Ten or more counts support this clonotype. The chain combines TRBV18 with TRBJ2-5; the D gene is possibly TRBD1 (6 bases). The germline V gene encodes CDR1 KGHSH and CDR2 LQKENI. Trimming left V 4 bases short and J 5 bases short, with 11 bases between. This CDR3 is 13 amino acids long. The CDR3 DNA sequence: TGTGCCAGCTCACTGGACAGTCGGGAGACCCAGTACTTC. Its translation is CASSLDSRETQYF.

This clonotype was picked up many times. This sequence joins TRBV20-1 and TRBJ2-4, with D possibly being TRBD1 (6 bases). This CDR3 region has 14 residues. Looked up from germline, CDR1 is DFQATT and CDR2 is SNEGSKA (reference sequence). V was pared by 3 bases and J by 6 bases, with 15 bases between. This CDR3 is CSASRAGAGNIQYF. The CDR3 region has the DNA TGCAGTGCTAGTCGGGCAGGGGCGGGAAACATTCAGTACTTC.

This clonotype was found many times. The chain recombines TRBV15 with TRBJ2-3, with 8 nucleotides matching TRBD1. Trimming at V came to 4 bases and at J to 1 base, leaving 7 bases not matched to a gene. This CDR3 is built from 16 residues. The germline V gene encodes CDR1 LNHNV and CDR2 YYDKDF (reference sequence). CDR3: CATSTFHRGGTDTQYF. The CDR3 nucleotides are TGTGCCACCAGCACATTCCACAGGGGGGGCACAGATACGCAGTATTTT.

At least ten counts were recorded for this clonotype. This chain joins TRBV20-1 and TRBJ1-2; TRBD1 aligns across 8 bases. CDR1 is DFQATT, CDR2 SNEGSKA, per germline (reference sequence). The CDR3 contains 14 residues. The ends lost 6 bases at V and 3 bases at J; junction bases unmatched: 9. This CDR3 reads CSASRQGSYYGYTF. The CDR3 DNA reads TGCAGTGCGAGTAGACAGGGGTCCTACTATGGCTACACCTTC.

This clonotype has at least ten counts. This chain links TRBV20-1 with TRBJ1-1; 8 bases map to TRBD1. The CDR3 length is 15 residues. Losses at the gene ends were 5 bases for V and 4 bases for J; bases not matched to a gene: 12. Per the germline V gene, CDR1 is DFQATT and CDR2 is SNEGSKA (reference sequence). CDR3 coding DNA: TGCAGTGCTGAACAGGGGGATTCCTCGTCCACTGAAGCTTTCTTT. Protein product: CSAEQGDSSSTEAFF.

This rearrangement joins TRBV30 to TRBJ2-5; TRBD2 aligns across 10 bases. Unmatched junction bases numbered 7, after V lost 6 bases and J lost 3 bases. There are 14 residues in the CDR3. CDR1 is GTSNPN, CDR2 SVGIG, per germline (reference sequence). CDR3 sequence reads: CACQGLAKEETQYF. DNA for the CDR3: TGTGCCTGCCAGGGACTAGCGAAAGAAGAGACCCAGTACTTC.

This clonotype occurred a few times. The V call is TRBV27, the J call TRBJ1-1, with TRBD1 matching 7 bases. The junction had 8 bases not matched to a gene; V was cut back by 2 bases and J by 5 bases. This CDR3 is 15 amino acids long. Germline V lookup: CDR1 MNHEY, CDR2 SMNVEV (reference sequence). CDR3 DNA sequence: TGTGCCAGCAGTTTAGTAGGGACAGTAGGAACTGAAGCTTTCTTT. Translation: CASSLVGTVGTEAFF.

There are many counts of this clonotype. The chain combines TRBV4-2 with TRBJ2-7, with a weak D call TRBD1 (5 bases). Germline values: CDR1 LGHNA, CDR2 YNFKEQ. Trimming removed 8 bases from V and 3 bases from J, with 14 bases in between. This CDR3 has 13 amino acids. CDR3 DNA sequence: TGTGCCAGCGGGGCCCTACTGGGCTACGAGCAGTACTTC. Translation gives CASGALLGYEQYF.

This clonotype was recorded many times. The genes are TRBV12-3 or TRBV12-4 and TRBJ1-6; 7 bases match TRBD1. CDR3 length: 15 amino acids. The V and J ends lost 6 bases and 6 bases, in that order; junction bases with no gene match: 8. CDR3 nucleotides: TGTGCCAGCAGACAGGGGTTAGAGGCTAATTCACCCCTCCACTTT. Its protein product is CASRQGLEANSPLHF.

At least ten counts were recorded for this clonotype. The chain carries TRBV12-3 or TRBV12-4 and TRBJ2-7; possibly TRBD1 for D (6 bases). V shed 5 bases and J shed 0 bases, with 11 bases lying between them. The CDR3 loop spans 14 amino acids. In nucleotides, the CDR3 is TGTGCCAGCAGTCCGGACAGCTTCTCCTACGAGCAGTACTTC. Encoded protein: CASSPDSFSYEQYF.

The chain employs TRBV28 and TRBJ2-3, with D perhaps TRBD2 (7 bases). Germline CDR1 and CDR2: MDHEN and SYDVKM. V lost 4 bases, J lost 6 bases, and 23 bases lay in between. This CDR3 spans 17 amino acids. DNA for the CDR3: TGTGCCAGCAGTTCACGCTTTGGGGCAGGGGAGGGGGATACGCAGTATTTT. It translates to CASSSRFGAGEGDTQYF.

This clonotype was seen ten or more times. V is TRBV24-1 and J is TRBJ1-5; D gene ambiguous. The CDR3 has 12 amino acids. Trimming took off 1 base at V and 7 bases at J, with 4 bases between the two ends. Germline CDR1 and CDR2: KGHDR and SFDVKD. The CDR3 sequence is CATSDFGQPQHF. As DNA, the CDR3 is TGTGCCACCAGTGATTTTGGACAGCCCCAGCATTTT.